This T cell receptor (beta chain) is from a study of OX40 agonist ivuxolimab in advanced cancers. Turning to the study itself: Patients got intravenous ivuxolimab at 0.01 to 10 mg/kg every 2 weeks. Notes on the study in general: With doses of 0.1 to 3.0 mg/kg, CD4+ and CD8+ blood T cells had undergone clonal expansion by week 6. Compared with CD4+, CD8+ T cells on average had more expanded clones.

In germline, CDR1 is MDHEN, CDR2 SYDVKM. The CDR3 is 14 amino acids. V gave up 7 bases and J gave up 1 base, with 11 bases separating them. Points on this clone: Its antigen is not identified.

TCRdb keeps only in-frame clones here, not all; method: immunoSEQ multiplex PCR. In the table there are under 100,000 clones, around 80% of which are singletons. The chain joins TRBV28 to TRBJ1-5, with D possibly TRBD1 on 5 matching bases. This clonotype was obtained from an adult with an advanced solid tumor such as melanoma, head and neck, liver or kidney cancer. The source was CD4+ or CD8+ T cells sorted from blood, collected in a trial of the OX40 agonist ivuxolimab. CDR3 loop: CASTIGGSNQPQHF. The CDR3 bases are TGTGCCAGCACAATCGGGGGGAGCAATCAGCCCCAGCATTTT. Looking up the rest from reference TRBV28 and TRBJ1-5 gives the full variable domain: DVKVTQSSRYLVKRTGEKVFLECVQDMDHENMFWYRQDPGLGLRLIYFSYDVKMKEKGDIPEGYSVSREKKERFSLILESASTNQTSMYLCASTIGGSNQPQHFGDGTRLSIL.